This T cell receptor (beta chain) was identified in a study of T cells in Graves' hyperthyroidism and ophthalmopathy. General study results and limits: Most thyroid clonotypes expanded above 0.001 were also detected in blood. The model's output predicted ophthalmopathy at a median of about 5.9 months prior to onset. By a 13 V-J model, ophthalmopathy was set apart from stable hyperthyroidism.

The CDR3 is 15 residues long. The junction had 5 bases not matched to a gene; V was cut back by 6 bases and J by 4 bases. The germline gives CDR1 MDHEN, CDR2 SYDVKM. A word on this clonotype: Its antigen remains unidentified.

Amplified TCR beta CDR3 regions came from RNA transcripts. A set of HTBI primers served as the primers for a first-round RT-PCR of the TCR CDR3. Via MiXCR, TCRdb re-called the multiplex PCR reads, giving one row per CDR3 protein. The sample shows about 250,000 distinct CDR3 sequences, around 15% of them seen only once. The source of the PBMCs was more than 9.5 ml of fresh peripheral blood. The chain couples TRBV28 to TRBJ2-7; 14 bases fit TRBD2. Source material: blood. The receptor was isolated from a woman in her forties or fifties with Graves' hyperthyroidism that later progressed to Graves' ophthalmopathy. The CDR3 loop is CASRTTSGRGYEQYF. For the CDR3, the DNA is TGTGCCAGCAGAACGACTAGCGGGAGGGGTTACGAGCAGTACTTC.